A selection of T cell receptor beta chains follows, all from one sample in a study of shared clonotypes between healthy human individuals. Profiled with immunoSEQ multiplex PCR; TCRdb holds only in-frame clones, not every one. The data hold around 2,000,000 clones, with about 92% observed a single time. Sequenced: naive CD8+ T cells from PBMCs. The source of these receptors is a man between 18 and 35 years old in good health. Some clones in this sample may be carry-over from other donors' samples. CDR3s include the opening cysteine and the closing phenylalanine or tryptophan. D genes are given only for firm matches. Clone size is not always given. Where it is, it says once, few, many or a class for expanded clones.

V	size	D	J	DNA	CDR3
TRBV27	NA	NA	TRBJ2-1	TGTGCCAGCAGCCTGAGGGTCTACAATGAGCAGTTCTTC	CASSLRVYNEQFF
TRBV7-8	few	NA	TRBJ1-5	TGTGCCAGCAGCCCACGGGGCAGCCGCAATCAGCCCCAGCATTTT	CASSPRGSRNQPQHF
TRBV9	once	NA	TRBJ2-1	TGTGCCAGCAGCCGTTCCGACAATGAGCAGTTCTTC	CASSRSDNEQFF
TRBV28	NA	NA	TRBJ2-5	TGTGCCTCCCGACAGGCGGAGACCCAGTACTTC	CASRQAETQYF
TRBV30	once	NA	TRBJ2-7	TGTGCCTGGGACCCCGGCACAGGGATATACGAGCAGTACTTC	CAWDPGTGIYEQYF
TRBV9	NA	TRBD1	TRBJ2-5	TGTGCCAGCAGCGCGGGACAGCTCAATTTTTTGCAAGAGACCCAGTACTTC	CASSAGQLNFLQETQYF
TRBV11-2	many	NA	TRBJ2-3	TGTGCCAGCAAGGGAGCGCAAAGCACAGATACGCAGTATTTT	CASKGAQSTDTQYF
TRBV28	NA	TRBD2	TRBJ2-2	TGTGCCAGCAGTTTAGCCCCTAGCGGGAGGTCCGGGGAGCTGTTTTTT	CASSLAPSGRSGELFF
TRBV27	NA	NA	TRBJ1-1	TGTGCCAGCAGTTCGACGGCGAACACTGAAGCTTTCTTT	CASSSTANTEAFF
TRBV2	NA	NA	TRBJ1-5	TGTGCCAGCAGCAGGGCCGGCATCCATCAGCCCCAGCATTTT	CASSRAGIHQPQHF
TRBV28	NA	NA	TRBJ2-1	TGTGCCAGCAGCACCATTGCGGAGAACGGTTATTATGAGCAGTTCTTC	CASSTIAENGYYEQFF
TRBV11-2	NA	NA	TRBJ2-1	TGTGCCAGCAGCTTAATTAGGAGCGGTAATGAGCAGTTCTTC	CASSLIRSGNEQFF
TRBV7-2	NA	NA	TRBJ2-3	TGTGCCAGCAGCTTAGTATCCATACCGAGCACAGATACGCAGTATTTT	CASSLVSIPSTDTQYF
TRBV2	NA	NA	TRBJ2-3	TGTGCCAGCATAGCAGGACTAAATTTGAGAAATACGCAGTATTTT	CASIAGLNLRNTQYF
TRBV2	once	TRBD2	TRBJ2-5	TGTGCCAGCTCTGCTTCTGGGCGGGAGCAAGAGACCCAGTACTTC	CASSASGREQETQYF
TRBV19	NA	NA	TRBJ1-1	TGTGCCAGTAGTCCCTTCGGAGGTATGAACACTGAAGCTTTCTTT	CASSPFGGMNTEAFF
TRBV5-4	NA	NA	TRBJ2-7	TGTGCCAGCACCACGGACGGGGTACTTTACGAGCAGTACTTC	CASTTDGVLYEQYF
TRBV28	NA	NA	TRBJ2-5	TGTGCCAGCAGTTTAAGGGTCAGGGTGGTTGGAGAGACCCAGTACTTC	CASSLRVRVVGETQYF
TRBV28	NA	TRBD1	TRBJ1-5	TGTGCCAGCAGTGGACAGGGCGTAAGGGTTCAGCCCCAGCATTTT	CASSGQGVRVQPQHF
TRBV10-3	NA	TRBD1	TRBJ2-7	TGTGCCATCACCGACAGGGATACCTACGAGCAGTACTTC	CAITDRDTYEQYF
TRBV7-9	NA	TRBD1	TRBJ2-7	TGTGCCAGCAGCTTTAGGGACAGGGGGCCCTACGAGCAGTACTTC	CASSFRDRGPYEQYF
TRBV7-6	few	NA	TRBJ1-5	TGTGCCAGCAGCTTAAGGGACGGCAATCAGCCCCAGCATTTT	CASSLRDGNQPQHF
TRBV29-1	once	TRBD2	TRBJ2-1	TGCAGCGTTGAAGGGGTAGCGGGCATCACCTACAATGAGCAGTTCTTC	CSVEGVAGITYNEQFF
TRBV27	NA	NA	TRBJ1-3	TGTGCCAGCAGCTCAGGGGATACCATATATTTT	CASSSGDTIYF
TRBV7-9	NA	NA	TRBJ2-1	TGTGCCAGCAGCTTACAGGGAGGCTACAATGAGCAGTTCTTC	CASSLQGGYNEQFF
TRBV11-3	NA	TRBD1	TRBJ2-2	TGTGCCAGCAGCGAGAGGACAGGCGCGTCAACCGGGGAGCTGTTTTTT	CASSERTGASTGELFF
TRBV7-2	NA	NA	TRBJ1-3	TGTGCCAGCAGCTTATCCGGGCCCGGAAACACCATATATTTT	CASSLSGPGNTIYF
TRBV28	NA	TRBD1	TRBJ1-5	TGTGCCAGCAGCCAGGGGGCGGGATTCGGCAATCAGCCCCAGCATTTT	CASSQGAGFGNQPQHF
TRBV28	NA	NA	TRBJ2-7	TGTGCCAGCAGTTTACGGACGGCCTACGAGCAGTACTTC	CASSLRTAYEQYF
TRBV28	NA	NA	TRBJ2-1	TGTGCCAGCAGTTTATTCGTGGCGGAGAGCTCCTACAATGAGCAGTTCTTC	CASSLFVAESSYNEQFF
TRBV29-1	NA	TRBD2	TRBJ2-1	TGCAGCGTTGATACTAGCGGCAACAATGAGCAGTTCTTC	CSVDTSGNNEQFF
TRBV28	NA	NA	TRBJ2-3	TGTGCCAGCAGTTTATCAGATACGCAGTATTTT	CASSLSDTQYF
TRBV4-3	once	NA	TRBJ1-5	TGCGCCAGCAGCCAAGATAACTGGAGCTCTGGGATCCCCCAGCATTTT	CASSQDNWSSGIPQHF
TRBV11-2	NA	NA	TRBJ2-7	TGTGCCAGCAGCTTAGGGGCCGGGACCATCGAGCAGTACTTC	CASSLGAGTIEQYF
TRBV15	NA	NA	TRBJ2-3	TGTGCCACCAGCAGAGACGGGAGTACAGATACGCAGTATTTT	CATSRDGSTDTQYF
TRBV29-1	NA	TRBD1	TRBJ1-2	TGCAGCGTTGAAGAGTGGCACAGGGGAGGCAACTATGGCTACACCTTC	CSVEEWHRGGNYGYTF
TRBV23-1	NA	NA	TRBJ1-2	TGCGCCAGCACTTGTGTGCCTAATCCATATAACTATGGCTACACCTTC	CASTCVPNPYNYGYTF
TRBV5-1	once	NA	TRBJ1-1	TGCGCCAGCAGCTTGGAAGAGGGGGGGCCTACTGAAGCTTTCTTT	CASSLEEGGPTEAFF
TRBV7-3	NA	NA	TRBJ2-3	TGTGCCAGCAGCTCCACTCCCGATACGCAGTATTTT	CASSSTPDTQYF
TRBV6-5	once	NA	TRBJ2-1	TGTGCCAGCAGACTAGCCCCCTACAATGAGCAGTTCTTC	CASRLAPYNEQFF
TRBV7-9	NA	NA	TRBJ2-7	TGTGCCAGCAGCAGCGCAGGGAGCCCCTACGAGCAGTACTTC	CASSSAGSPYEQYF
TRBV7-9	NA	TRBD2	TRBJ2-1	TGTGCCAGCAGCTTAGGAGGACTAGCGGAGTACAATGAGCAGTTCTTC	CASSLGGLAEYNEQFF
TRBV19	NA	NA	TRBJ1-5	TGTGCCAGTAGCCTCGCCCTCGGGAATCAGCCCCAGCATTTT	CASSLALGNQPQHF
TRBV21-1	NA	NA	TRBJ2-1	TGTGCCACCTCTTCGGGGCAGCGGGCCCCGTACAATGAGCAGTTCTTC	CATSSGQRAPYNEQFF
TRBV27	NA	NA	TRBJ2-7	TGTGCCAGCACCGTCAGGGAGGACCTCTACGAGCAGTACTTC	CASTVREDLYEQYF
TRBV14	NA	NA	TRBJ1-1	TGTGCCAGCAGCCAGCCCGGGAACACTGAAGCTTTCTTT	CASSQPGNTEAFF
TRBV28	NA	NA	TRBJ2-5	TGTGCCAGCAGTCCCCGTATGGAGACCCAGTACTTC	CASSPRMETQYF
TRBV7-9	NA	TRBD2	TRBJ2-3	TGTGCCAGCAGCCACGGACTAGCGGGAGGGCCAGATACGCAGTATTTT	CASSHGLAGGPDTQYF
TRBV7-2	NA	NA	TRBJ1-3	TGTGCCAGCAGCGGATGGGGGTTGGGAAACACCATATATTTT	CASSGWGLGNTIYF
TRBV4-1	NA	NA	TRBJ2-3	TGCGCCAGCAGCCAAGATATCCGTGGAGCATGGGGTGGTACGCAGTATTTT	CASSQDIRGAWGGTQYF
TRBV28	NA	NA	TRBJ1-5	TGTGCCAGCAGCCAGAGGCCAGCCAGCAATCAGCCCCAGCATTTT	CASSQRPASNQPQHF
TRBV7-2	NA	TRBD2	TRBJ2-3	TGTGCCAGCAGCCCCTGGGGGGGAGGAGCCGCAGATACGCAGTATTTT	CASSPWGGGAADTQYF
TRBV7-2	NA	NA	TRBJ1-3	TGTGCCAGCAGCCTCTCAAGGGGGGGAAACACCATATATTTT	CASSLSRGGNTIYF
TRBV14	once	NA	TRBJ2-7	TGTGCCAGCAGCCTCGCAGGACCCTACGAGCAGTACTTC	CASSLAGPYEQYF
TRBV7-9	NA	TRBD1	TRBJ1-1	TGTGCCAGCAGCCTCCGGGACAGGGATCTGGAAGCTTTCTTT	CASSLRDRDLEAFF
TRBV4-2	once	NA	TRBJ2-3	TGTGCCAGCAGCCAAGGGTGGCGGGACAGCACAGATACGCAGTATTTT	CASSQGWRDSTDTQYF
TRBV27	NA	TRBD1	TRBJ1-1	TGTGCCAGCAGCCTAGGGAGTCCAGGGGGCATGAACACTGAAGCTTTCTTT	CASSLGSPGGMNTEAFF
TRBV7-9	NA	TRBD1	TRBJ2-3	TGTGCCAGCAGCTCAACCGGGACAGGGAGGACAGATACGCAGTATTTT	CASSSTGTGRTDTQYF
TRBV6-5	NA	TRBD1	TRBJ1-4	TGTGCCAGCAGTCCGTACAGGGGCGGTAATGAAAAACTGTTTTTT	CASSPYRGGNEKLFF
TRBV4-2	NA	TRBD2	TRBJ2-1	TGTGCCAGCAGCCAAGAAGGCGGGAGGGCGATCAATGAGCAGTTCTTC	CASSQEGGRAINEQFF